What follows are 20 T cell receptor beta chains derived from one specimen sequenced in a study of coeliac disease. Overall study findings and caveats: Lower clonality than controls marked TRB and TRG repertoires from active celiac intraepithelial and lamina propria samples.

These receptors have no known antigen. Method: immunoSEQ multiplex PCR; TCRdb's copy keeps in-frame clones and lacks some. Of 3,000 to 4,000 clones in the sample, 66% were seen once. The sequenced material came from intraepithelial lymphocytes from the gut. The receptors come from a woman aged 60-75 years with active celiac disease.

This clone was seen a few times. The CDR3 bases are TGCGCCAGCAGTATAGCGGGGGGCCTCACAGATACGCAGTATTTT. This translates into CASSIAGGLTDTQYF. V and J are TRBV4-3 and TRBJ2-3, with 10 bases identical to TRBD2. This CDR3 region has 15 residues. The J segment lost 2 bases and the V segment lost 6 bases, leaving 5 bases of the junction unmatched. The V gene's germline CDR1 is LGHNA and CDR2 YSLEER.

The table lists this clone with a few counts. This chain links TRBV4-1 with TRBJ2-5; perhaps TRBD2 as D (6 bases). Trimming took off 1 base at V and 2 bases at J, with 17 bases between the two ends. CDR3 length equals 17 residues. Germline V lookup: CDR1 MGHRA, CDR2 YSYEKL. The CDR3 DNA follows: TGCGCCAGCAGCCAAGTGTCGGCGGGGAACGTTCAAGAGACCCAGTACTTC. Amino acids: CASSQVSAGNVQETQYF.

The J gene is TRBJ1-4, the V gene TRBV4-1; 7 bases line up with TRBD1. This CDR3 has 14 amino acids. V trimming: 6 bases; J trimming: 7 bases; junction bases outside the gene matches: 8. The germline CDR1 and CDR2 sequences are MGHRA and YSYEKL. The CDR3 protein is CASSPQGSSEKLFF. DNA for the CDR3: TGCGCCAGCAGTCCACAGGGGAGTAGTGAAAAACTGTTTTTT.

In its sample, this clone was seen once. The chain joins TRBV7-9 to TRBJ2-5; D is possibly TRBD2 (5 bases). CDR1 is SEHNR, CDR2 FQNEAQ, per germline (reference sequence). Trimming removed 5 bases from V and 5 bases from J, with 15 bases in between. This CDR3 is built from 14 residues. The CDR3 sequence is CASSPRTGVETQYF. CDR3 DNA: TGTGCCAGCAGCCCTAGGACTGGGGTGGAGACCCAGTACTTC. Variable domain in full (rest from reference TRBV7-9 and TRBJ2-5): DTGVSQNPRHKITKRGQNVTFRCDPISEHNRLYWYRQTLGQGPEFLTYFQNEAQLEKSRLLSDRFSAERPKGSFSTLEIQRTEQGDSAMYLCASSPRTGVETQYFGPGTRLLVL.

This rearrangement joins TRBV7-3 to TRBJ2-7; D gene ambiguous. The CDR3 extends over 14 amino acids. Germline CDR1 is SGHTA and CDR2 is FQGTGA. V shed 1 base and J shed 0 bases, with 7 bases lying between them. The CDR3 reads CASSLSGASYEQYF. Here the CDR3 DNA reads TGTGCCAGCAGCTTAAGCGGAGCCTCCTACGAGCAGTACTTC. The full variable domain, completed using reference TRBV7-3 and TRBJ2-7, is GAGVSQTPSNKVTEKGKYVELRCDPISGHTALYWYRQSLGQGPEFLIYFQGTGAADDSGLPNDRFFAVRPEGSVSTLKIQRTERGDSAVYLCASSLSGASYEQYFGPGTRLTVT.

The chain carries TRBV28 and TRBJ1-2, with 8 bases identical to TRBD1. Germline-derived CDR1 and CDR2 are MDHEN and SYDVKM. V was clipped by 8 bases and J by 4 bases; unmatched bases: 12. This CDR3 spans 15 amino acids. The CDR3 DNA follows: TGTGCCAGCTCTTACAGGGGGGGTCAGATCTATGGCTACACCTTC. This gives the protein CASSYRGGQIYGYTF.

This clone qualifies as medium-sized. The J gene is TRBJ1-1, the V gene TRBV18; D perhaps matches TRBD1 (5 bases). V lost 5 bases, J lost 4 bases, and 8 bases lay in between. CDR1 is KGHSH and CDR2 is LQKENI in the germline V gene. The CDR3 covers 12 residues. The CDR3 sequence is CASSEDSTEAFF. The DNA of the CDR3 is TGTGCCAGCTCAGAAGACAGCACTGAAGCTTTCTTT.

The chain is built from TRBV9 and TRBJ2-7, with TRBD1 identical over 9 bases. Germline CDR1 and CDR2: SGDLS and YYNGEE. This CDR3 is built from 13 residues. V lost 3 bases and J lost 4; bases outside the gene matches: 2. CDR3 bases: TGTGCCAGCAGCGAGGGACAGGGATACGAGCAGTACTTC. It translates to CASSEGQGYEQYF.

The chain recombines TRBV7-9 with TRBJ2-1, with 8 nucleotides matching TRBD2. The junction had 7 bases not matched to a gene; V was cut back by 4 bases and J by 5 bases. The CDR3 sequence is 15 residues long. The germline V gene has CDR1 SEHNR and CDR2 FQNEAQ (reference sequence). CDR3 loop: CASSSGLAENNEQFF. For the CDR3, the DNA is TGTGCCAGCAGCTCTGGACTAGCAGAGAACAATGAGCAGTTCTTC.

V gene TRBV12-5 combines with J gene TRBJ1-2; tentatively, D is TRBD1 (5 bases). V lost 0 bases, J lost 1 base, and 9 bases lay in between. The CDR3 is 15 residues long. Looked up from germline, CDR1 is LGHNT and CDR2 is FRNRAP. The CDR3 is CASGLVGDFNYGYTF. The CDR3 DNA is TGTGCTAGTGGTTTGGTCGGGGACTTTAACTATGGCTACACCTTC.

As regards this clone: A read error may produce the germline difference seen at one junction end. The V call is TRBV18, the J call TRBJ2-7; D gene ambiguous. CDR3 length: 13 amino acids. Looked up from germline, CDR1 is KGHSH and CDR2 is LQKENI. The CDR3 DNA follows: TGTGCCAGCTCACCACCGAGAAACTACGAGCAGTGCTTC. Translating it yields CASSPPRNYEQCF.

The genes are TRBV18 and TRBJ2-5; D is perhaps TRBD2 (5 bases). The CDR3 is 15 amino acids. Germline CDR1 reads KGHSH; CDR2 reads LQKENI. The V end was cut by 1 base, the J end by 5 bases, with 14 bases between. The chain's CDR3 is CASSPLGDIWETQYF. The CDR3 DNA sequence: TGTGCCAGCTCACCACTCGGGGATATCTGGGAGACCCAGTACTTC.

This chain uses TRBV7-9 with TRBJ2-5; TRBD2 might be the D (5 bases). V lost 2 bases to trimming and J lost 1 base, with 14 bases between them. The germline V gene encodes CDR1 SEHNR and CDR2 FQNEAQ (reference sequence). CDR3 size: 16 residues. The CDR3 bases are TGTGCCAGCAGCTTAATAGGGAGCGGATTCCAAGAGACCCAGTACTTC. Translation: CASSLIGSGFQETQYF.

This clone was counted only a few times. V and J are TRBV9 and TRBJ1-2, with 8 positions matching TRBD1. The V segment lost 0 bases and the J segment 6 bases; nucleotides outside the gene matches: 13. The CDR3 totals 17 residues. The V gene's germline CDR1 is SGDLS and CDR2 YYNGEE. The CDR3 coding sequence is TGTGCCAGCAGCGTAGGGGGTGGACAGGGCCACCTGGATGGCTACACCTTC. Encoded protein: CASSVGGGQGHLDGYTF.

The J gene is TRBJ1-2, the V gene TRBV27, with D uncertain. CDR3 length: 13 residues. Germline V gene sequence: CDR1 MNHEY, CDR2 SMNVEV (reference sequence). V lost 6 bases to trimming and J lost 4 bases, with 12 bases between them. DNA for the CDR3: TGTGCCAGCAGCTGGGAGGTTGGCTATGGCTACACCTTC. Amino acid sequence: CASSWEVGYGYTF.

The J gene is TRBJ2-7, the V gene TRBV19, with D maybe TRBD1 (5 bases). The V and J ends lost 10 bases and 0 bases respectively, with 13 bases between them. CDR1 is LNHDA and CDR2 is SQIVND in the germline V gene (reference sequence). The CDR3 spans 13 residues. Here the CDR3 reads CATEDINSYEQYF. Here the CDR3 DNA reads TGTGCCACCGAGGACATCAACTCCTACGAGCAGTACTTC.

This chain joins TRBV9 and TRBJ2-7; D unclear. Germline CDR1 is SGDLS and CDR2 is YYNGEE. The ends were cut back, 4 bases at V and 0 bases at J, with 17 bases in the middle. The CDR3 is 16 residues long. In nucleotides, the CDR3 is TGTGCCAGCAGCCCCACGATACAGCAAAGCTCCTACGAGCAGTACTTC. Protein sequence: CASSPTIQQSSYEQYF.

The V and J genes are TRBV4-3 and TRBJ2-7, with TRBD2 as a possible D gene (6 bases). Judging by the DNA end, TRBJ2-5 fits better; the J call may be wrong. The CDR3 consists of 15 residues. CDR1 and CDR2 from the germline V gene are LGHNA and YSLEER. Here the CDR3 DNA reads TGCGCCAGCAGCCAAGAATGGGGGACTGAAGAGACCCAGTACTTC. Protein sequence: CASSQEWGTEETQYF.

The chain employs TRBV5-5 and TRBJ1-2; possibly TRBD1 for D (5 bases). Trimming cost V 2 bases and J 0 bases, with 17 bases left between them. The CDR3 loop spans 17 amino acids. The germline V gene encodes CDR1 SGHKS and CDR2 YYEKEE (reference sequence). For the CDR3, the DNA is TGTGCCAGCAGCTTTGAGTCGGGGGTGATAGCTAACTATGGCTACACCTTC. Amino acids: CASSFESGVIANYGYTF. Full variable domain (rest looked up from reference TRBV5-5 and TRBJ1-2): DAGVTQSPTHLIKTRGQQVTLRCSPISGHKSVSWYQQVLGQGPQFIFQYYEKEERGRGNFPDRFSARQFPNYSSELNVNALLLGDSALYLCASSFESGVIANYGYTFGSGTRLTVV.

The rearrangement links TRBV7-2 to TRBJ1-1; perhaps TRBD1 as D (6 bases). CDR3 size: 15 residues. V lost 6 bases to trimming and J lost 1 base, with 15 bases between them. The germline gives CDR1 SGHTA, CDR2 FQGNSA. This chain's CDR3 is CASSSNPQGNTEAFF. Written as DNA, the CDR3 is TGTGCCAGCAGTTCGAATCCACAGGGGAACACTGAAGCTTTCTTT.